This entry is about one T cell receptor beta chain. The antigen remains undetermined. This record belongs to a study of cytomegalovirus exposure and HLA in healthy donors. Regarding the study as a whole: Most TCR sequences were uncommon, yet certain public TCRs appeared in many donors.

Primers included in the PCR were 60 Vbeta and 13 Jbeta primers. Only in-frame clones appear in the TCRdb table, and some are missing; sequencing was by immunoSEQ multiplex PCR. This sample carries 88,000 or so clones, roughly 65% of them seen once, and the ten largest clones take 4.4%. V lost 3 bases to trimming and J lost 6 bases, with 12 bases between them. Germline V gene sequence: CDR1 LNHDA, CDR2 SQIVND (reference sequence). CDR3 length: 13 residues. The chain couples TRBV19 to TRBJ2-7, with D possibly being TRBD1 (6 bases). The sequenced sample consisted of PBMCs. This receptor was taken from a male donor in good health and CMV-seropositive. CDR3 DNA sequence: TGTGCCAGTAGTATTAATGAAGGGGGCGAGCAGTACTTC. Amino acid sequence: CASSINEGGEQYF.